This note documents a single T cell receptor beta chain sequence. The antigen it binds to is not known. No much larger clone is present one base from it, and per-base qualities are unavailable. TCRbeta CDR3 regions were amplified from genomic DNA by means of the immunoSEQ Assay, a bias-controlled multiplex PCR. In the paper's pipeline: Nucleated cell counts per sample were estimated from amplification of reference gene primers within the assay. Sequence reads were collapsed and filtered to measure the absolute abundance of every unique TCRbeta CDR3 rearrangement. For each sample, productive Simpson clonality was calculated by taking the square root of Simpson's diversity index across productive rearrangements. This immuneACCESS table, as held by TCRdb, lists in-frame sequences with V and J called but not all clones. Of the missing ones, under half trace to an unresolved V gene in checked studies; the others have no known cause. V and J calls and clone size are as listed in that table; D and trimming were resolved from the DNA. The sample yields about 150,000 clones; roughly 84% were counted once. The leading ten clones occupy about an eighth of the sample.

One collaborating source in Seattle enrolled patients while the patients were actively infected and followed the patients over time throughout the course of disease. Each collaborating institution followed its own protocols to collect whole blood in K2EDTA tubes. For TCRbeta analysis, collaborator samples were shipped as frozen whole blood, as isolated PBMCs, or as DNA extracted from either sample type. The junction shows trimming of 0 bases on V and 7 bases on J, plus 14 bases between the germline ends. CDR3 length: 14 amino acids, cysteine to phenylalanine. Only the CDR3 DNA is retained, 42 bases long and in frame from the first base. From the germline V gene (reference sequence), CDR1 is SGHNT and CDR2 is YYREEE. These data are taken from a study of blood T cell repertoires in COVID-19 (dated by TCRdb to 2020 to 2022). Looking at the study overall: Samples covering the acute and convalescent phases of COVID-19 were provided by collaborators in the United States, Italy and Spain. The prospective study material was composed of cDNA or gDNA derived from T cells, B-cell-depleted T cells, or PBMCs. The dataset comprised deeply sampled blood TCRbeta repertoires from subjects exposed to, actively infected with, or recovered from COVID-19. A freely available public database, intended as a resource for researchers studying the immune response to SARS-CoV-2, is where the repertoires were released. The samples were drawn from the first 160 participants of the ongoing ImmuneRACE study and from 950 to 1,500 subjects provided by 6 global collaborators. The sample metadata nearly always contained a de-identified subject ID, COVID-19 status, age in years and sex. Where available, HLA class I and class II types were taken from metadata supplied by the sample provider and were not determined by assay-based typing. Points the paper makes about the study in general: The quantity of clinical and demographic metadata differed by source and by participant and was supplied without curation.

The chain is assembled from TRBV5-4 and TRBJ2-7, with the D gene not clear enough to name. The TCR was taken from a woman aged 55-75 years with COVID-19, enrolled during active disease. Sequenced material: peripheral blood. The CDR3 here reads CASSLVVTGAEQYF. The base sequence is TGTGCCAGCAGCTTGGTTGTTACCGGAGCTGAGCAGTACTTC.